This passage covers 16 T cell receptor beta chains from one sample sequenced in a study of blood T cell repertoires in COVID-19. Data came from immunoSEQ multiplex PCR; TCRdb stores just in-frame clones and leaves some out. The sample holds about 250,000 clones, nearly 90% seen once. Sequences were obtained from peripheral blood. These receptors all come from a woman aged 40 to 50 who had recovered from COVID-19.

The chain combines TRBV7-8 with TRBJ1-5; D is possibly TRBD1 (6 bases). The CDR3 length is 15 residues. The V end lost 4 bases, the J end lost 5 bases, and 15 bases lay between the germline ends. Per the germline V gene, CDR1 is SGHVS and CDR2 is FQNEAQ. The CDR3 DNA reads as TGTGCCAGCAGCTCCCAGGACAGCAATTATCAGCCCCAGCATTTT. Its protein is CASSSQDSNYQPQHF.

V and J are TRBV10-2 and TRBJ2-1, with 8 nucleotides matching TRBD2. The CDR3 has 15 amino acids. J was trimmed by 1 base and V by 3 bases; bases with no gene match: 2. Germline V gives CDR1 WSHSY, CDR2 SAAADI. CDR3: CASSERGGSYNEQFF. The CDR3 region has the DNA TGCGCCAGCAGTGAACGGGGGGGTTCCTACAATGAGCAGTTCTTC.

The chain couples TRBV12-5 to TRBJ2-3, with TRBD1 matching 11 bases. The trim removed 6 bases at V and 11 bases at J, leaving 19 bases unmatched. CDR1 and CDR2 from the germline V gene are LGHNT and FRNRAP. CDR3 length equals 17 residues. The CDR3 DNA is TGTGCTAGTGGCCCAGAACCGGGACAGGGGGAGTCTAAAGTGCAGTATTTT. It codes for CASGPEPGQGESKVQYF.

This chain uses TRBV11-3 with TRBJ2-1; the match to TRBD2 covers 8 bases. The CDR3 is 13 residues long. Losses at the gene ends were 4 bases for V and 9 bases for J; bases not matched to a gene: 5. Germline CDR1 reads SGHNT; CDR2 reads YENEEA. The CDR3 loop reads CASSSGRGSEQFF. The CDR3 DNA reads TGTGCCAGCAGCTCCGGGAGGGGGTCTGAGCAGTTCTTC.

This chain joins TRBV7-2 and TRBJ1-5; the D gene is possibly TRBD1 (6 bases). The CDR3 sequence is 17 residues long. CDR1 SGHTA and CDR2 FQGNSA come from the germline V gene. Trimming cost V 6 bases and J 4 bases, with 22 bases left between them. CDR3 sequence (DNA): TGTGCCAGCAGTTTAACGCCGGACAGATTCCTTAATCAGCCCCAGCATTTT. Amino acid sequence: CASSLTPDRFLNQPQHF.

The genes are TRBV7-9 and TRBJ1-2, with TRBD1 identical over 8 bases. V was pared by 5 bases and J by 3 bases, with 17 bases of the junction left unmatched. The CDR3 loop spans 18 amino acids. Germline V gene sequence: CDR1 SEHNR, CDR2 FQNEAQ (reference sequence). This CDR3 is CASSVQGGQTIRDYGYTF. The CDR3, as DNA: TGTGCCAGCAGCGTACAGGGGGGACAGACGATTCGGGACTATGGCTACACCTTC. Looking up the rest from reference TRBV7-9 and TRBJ1-2 gives the full variable domain: DTGVSQNPRHKITKRGQNVTFRCDPISEHNRLYWYRQTLGQGPEFLTYFQNEAQLEKSRLLSDRFSAERPKGSFSTLEIQRTEQGDSAMYLCASSVQGGQTIRDYGYTFGSGTRLTVV.

The gene calls are TRBV3-1 (or the pseudogene TRBV3-2) and TRBJ2-3, with TRBD2 matching 9 bases. CDR1 is LGHDT and CDR2 is YNNKEL in the germline V gene (reference sequence). V lost 1 base, J lost 1 base, and 9 bases stayed unmatched. This CDR3 has 18 residues. CDR3 region: CASSQGMYGGRGTDTQYF. The CDR3 DNA sequence: TGTGCCAGCAGCCAAGGGATGTATGGCGGGAGGGGCACAGATACGCAGTATTTT.

This chain uses TRBV4-3 with TRBJ2-1; 11 bases map to TRBD2. The germline CDR1 and CDR2 sequences are LGHNA and YSLEER. CDR3 length equals 14 residues. The J segment lost 12 bases and the V segment lost 4 bases, leaving 8 bases of the junction unmatched. In DNA, the CDR3 is TGCGCCAGCAGCCGGCTAGCGGGAGGAGTAGGGCAGTTCTTC. As protein: CASSRLAGGVGQFF.

This chain links TRBV11-2 with TRBJ1-4; tentative D call: TRBD1 (6 bases). Germline lookup yields CDR1 SGHAT and CDR2 FQNNGV. V gave up 3 bases and J gave up 8 bases, with 13 bases separating them. The CDR3 loop spans 14 amino acids. The CDR3 bases are TGTGCCAGCAGCTTGGCTGGGGGCAGGGAAAAACTGTTTTTT. Its translation: CASSLAGGREKLFF.

V gene TRBV15 combines with J gene TRBJ2-7; perhaps TRBD1 as D (5 bases). This CDR3 has 18 amino acids. Trimming removed 0 bases from V and 3 bases from J, with 21 bases in between. Looked up from germline, CDR1 is LNHNV and CDR2 is YYDKDF (reference sequence). CDR3 region: CATSRDLRWNRRNYEQYF. For the CDR3, the DNA is TGTGCCACCAGCAGAGATCTTAGGTGGAACAGGCGAAACTACGAGCAGTACTTC.

The chain combines TRBV6-2 or TRBV6-3 with TRBJ2-7; unclear D gene. Germline V CDR1 and CDR2: MNHEY, SVGEGT. Trimming pared 5 bases from V and 6 bases from J, leaving 26 bases between. CDR3 length equals 17 residues. Here the CDR3 DNA reads TGTGCCAGCAGTCAGGATGTTACCATGCTTGCCACTTCCGAGCAGTACTTC. Translated, it gives CASSQDVTMLATSEQYF.

V gene TRBV11-3 combines with J gene TRBJ1-3, with 7 positions matching TRBD1. The length of the CDR3 is 17 residues. Germline values: CDR1 SGHNT, CDR2 YENEEA. J gave up 3 bases and V 1 base, and 9 bases lay outside the gene matches. The CDR3 protein is CASSLAGQPSRGNTIYF. CDR3 nucleotides: TGTGCCAGCAGCTTAGCGGGACAGCCGAGCCGTGGAAACACCATATATTTT.

The rearrangement links TRBV7-9 to TRBJ2-7; 11 bases agree with TRBD1. V lost 5 bases, J lost 0 bases, and 6 bases stayed unmatched. The CDR3 runs to 16 residues. The germline CDR1 and CDR2 sequences are SEHNR and FQNEAQ (reference sequence). The CDR3 spells CASSLGQGAFSYEQYF. DNA of the CDR3: TGTGCCAGCAGCCTCGGACAGGGGGCCTTCTCCTACGAGCAGTACTTC.

This chain connects TRBV20-1 to TRBJ1-4; TRBD1 matches at 9 bases. The CDR3 extends over 15 amino acids. J gave up 8 bases and V 3 bases, and 10 bases lay outside the gene matches. Germline V gives CDR1 DFQATT, CDR2 SNEGSKA (reference sequence). CDR3: CSASREDRGREKLFF. CDR3 DNA: TGCAGTGCTAGTAGAGAGGACAGGGGAAGAGAAAAACTGTTTTTT.

V is TRBV6-2 or TRBV6-3 and J is TRBJ1-5; weak D call: TRBD1 (6 bases). Germline V CDR1 and CDR2: MNHEY, SVGEGT. Trimming stripped 0 bases from V and 2 bases from J, with 11 bases between. CDR3 length equals 16 residues. CDR3 in DNA: TGTGCCAGCAGTTACTCTAGGGGGAGTGGCAATCAGCCCCAGCATTTT. It codes for CASSYSRGSGNQPQHF.

For this clone: One end of the junction varies from germline; a read error may be responsible. The chain couples TRBV7-7 to TRBJ2-1, with D possibly TRBD1 on 6 matching bases. Per the germline V gene, CDR1 is SSHAT and CDR2 is FNYEAQ (reference sequence). This CDR3 has 13 amino acids. CDR3 sequence: CASSLNRANEQFF. The CDR3 coding sequence is TGTGCTAGCAGCTTGAACAGGGCGAATGAGCAGTTCTTC.